One and the same sample provided the 30 T cell receptor beta chains below, sequenced in a study of T cell clonality in common variable immunodeficiency. Regarding the study as a whole: In common variable immunodeficiency, TCR beta chains reportedly carried fewer deletions and N-nucleotide insertions.

Here immunoSEQ multiplex PCR was the method, and the copy in TCRdb shows in-frame clones only, minus some. This sample carries more than 10,000 clones, none of them present only once. Their cognate antigens are unknown. Input material: peripheral blood mononuclear cells. All receptors come from a human donor with common variable immunodeficiency.

In its sample, this clone was seen many times. The read terminates 3 residues before the CDR3 end, so the remaining end is supplied by the germline J gene. The gene calls are TRBV5-1 and TRBJ1-1; D is ambiguous. Per germline, CDR1 SGHRS and CDR2 YFSETQ. V was trimmed by 0 bases and J by 6 bases, leaving 6 bases between them. The CDR3 sequence is 12 residues long. The CDR3 region is CASSLGASEAFF. CDR3 DNA, as far as it was read: TGCGCCAGCAGCTTGGGGGCTTCTGAA.

This clone occurred many times. The read terminates 3 residues before the CDR3 end, so the remaining end is supplied by the germline J gene. This rearrangement joins TRBV19 to TRBJ2-1, with D possibly being TRBD2 (7 bases). Germline V CDR1 and CDR2: LNHDA, SQIVND (reference sequence). V was cut by 8 bases and J by 6 bases, with 17 bases left in between. This CDR3 contains 14 residues. CDR3 bases read: TGTGCCAGTGGCGGGGGCGCGGGATCCAATGAG. Amino acids: CASGGGAGSNE. The complete CDR3 sequence is CASGGGAGSNEQFF.

This clone has only a few counts. The sequenced fragment ends 3 residues before the CDR3 boundary, so the rest is inferred from the germline J gene. V usage is TRBV19 and J usage is TRBJ2-5; D possibly corresponds to TRBD2 (6 bases). The V end lost 1 base, the J end lost 2 bases, and 11 bases lay between the germline ends. The CDR3 loop spans 15 amino acids. The germline V gene has CDR1 LNHDA and CDR2 SQIVND (reference sequence). CDR3 sequence: CASSIVGGGQETQYF. CDR3 DNA, as far as it was read: TGTGCCAGTAGTATAGTGGGGGGAGGTCAAGAGACC. Based on the CDR3 plus reference TRBV19 and TRBJ2-5, the full variable domain is DGGITQSPKYLFRKEGQNVTLSCEQNLNHDAMYWYRQDPGQGLRLIYYSQIVNDFQKGDIAEGYSVSREKKESFPLTVTSAQKNPTAFYLCASSIVGGGQETQYFGPGTRLLVL.

For this clone: With the read ending 3 residues before the CDR3 end, the germline J gene is used to fill in that end. The rearrangement uses TRBV6-2 or TRBV6-3 and TRBJ1-2; 9 bases are a match to TRBD1. The CDR3 contains 13 residues. CDR1 is MNHEY, CDR2 SVGEGT, per germline. CDR3 bases read: TGTGCCAGCATGAGGACAGGGGCCCAGGGC. Protein: CASMRTGAQG. In full, the CDR3 is CASMRTGAQGYTF.

This clone was detected ten times or more. The read terminates 3 residues before the CDR3 end, so the remaining end is supplied by the germline J gene. The chain combines TRBV20-1 with TRBJ1-6, with TRBD1 matching over 7 bases. The germline V gene encodes CDR1 DFQATT and CDR2 SNEGSKA (reference sequence). The ends lost 1 base at V and 5 bases at J; junction bases unmatched: 5. The CDR3 contains 15 residues. CDR3 DNA, as far as it was read: TGCAGTGCTAGAGCGATCGGGACAGATAATTCACCC. Protein: CSARAIGTDNSP. The entire CDR3 protein is CSARAIGTDNSPLHF.

This clone was picked up a small number of times. The read is 3 residues too short to cover the CDR3 end, so that end is filled in from the germline J gene. The chain recombines TRBV19 with TRBJ1-5; possibly TRBD1 for D (5 bases). Per germline, CDR1 LNHDA and CDR2 SQIVND (reference sequence). CDR3 size: 16 residues. The V end lost 7 bases, the J end lost 6 bases, and 22 bases lay between the germline ends. The covered CDR3 bases are TGTGCCAGTAAGGACCGGTTCGGGGGGGATTTTCAGCCC. It encodes CASKDRFGGDFQP. The entire CDR3 reads CASKDRFGGDFQPQHF.

Worth noting for this clone: The read finishes 3 residues shy of the CDR3 end, and the germline J gene is used to complete it. The chain carries TRBV18 and TRBJ1-1; the match to TRBD1 covers 7 bases. The J segment lost 3 bases and the V segment lost 1 base, leaving 5 bases of the junction unmatched. Germline V lookup: CDR1 KGHSH, CDR2 LQKENI. This CDR3 has 15 residues. This chain's CDR3 is CASSPQGAPDTEAFF. CDR3 DNA, as far as it was read: TGTGCCAGCTCACCACAGGGGGCGCCGGACACTGAA.

This clone came up a few times. The CDR3: CASLIGQGAAEQYF. Incomplete CDR3 DNA: TGTGCCAGCCTAATAGGACAGGGGGCTGCCGAG. V usage is TRBV2 and J usage is TRBJ2-7; 11 bases are a match to TRBD1. The read falls 3 residues short of the CDR3 end, and the missing part is taken from the germline J gene. From germline, CDR1 is SNHLY and CDR2 FYNNEI. V lost 8 bases to trimming and J lost 6 bases; unmatched junction nucleotides: 9. This CDR3 contains 14 residues.

This clone is medium-sized. The CDR3 end falls 3 residues outside the read, so it is completed with the germline J gene. This chain connects TRBV10-3 to TRBJ2-5; 8 bases are shared with TRBD1. J lost 3 bases, V lost 5 bases, and 8 bases had no gene match. The CDR3 has 15 residues. CDR1 and CDR2 from the germline V gene are ENHRY and SYGVKD. Here the CDR3 reads CAISPGTGIKETQYF. CDR3 DNA, as far as it was read: TGTGCCATCAGTCCCGGGACAGGAATTAAAGAGACC.

This clone was counted between two and nine times. With the read ending 3 residues before the CDR3 end, the germline J gene is used to fill in that end. The chain links TRBV19 to TRBJ2-5, with 8 bases that match TRBD1. V shed 5 bases and J 4 bases; nucleotides not matched to a gene: 12. Germline V gene sequence: CDR1 LNHDA, CDR2 SQIVND (reference sequence). The CDR3 consists of 16 residues. Here the CDR3 reads CASSAPSRTGSETQYF. The CDR3 DNA, read in part, is TGTGCCAGTAGTGCCCCGTCGAGGACAGGGTCAGAGACC.

This clone turned up a few times. Coverage ceases 3 residues before the CDR3 finishes, and the germline J gene fills in the end. The chain links TRBV30 to TRBJ1-2; 10 nucleotides align to TRBD1. V lost 2 bases, J lost 5 bases, and 11 bases stayed unmatched. Germline CDR1 reads GTSNPN; CDR2 reads SVGIG (reference sequence). The CDR3 runs 16 residues. The CDR3 region is CAWSRSRDRGSYGYTF. CDR3 DNA, as far as it was read: TGTGCCTGGAGTCGATCCCGGGACAGGGGTTCGTATGGC.

In its sample, this clone was seen a few times. Read sequence stops 3 residues before the CDR3 end, and the germline J gene provides the missing end. The genes are TRBV30 and TRBJ1-1, with a weak D call TRBD1 (6 bases). The CDR3 is 13 amino acids. V gave up 0 bases and J gave up 7 bases, with 12 bases separating them. Germline loops: CDR1 GTSNPN, CDR2 SVGIG (reference sequence). The CDR3 is CAWSVQGKSEAFF. The CDR3 DNA, read in part, is TGTGCCTGGAGTGTTCAGGGGAAAAGTGAA.

Remarks on this clone: The read ends 3 residues before the CDR3 terminus; that terminus is restored from the germline J gene. The V gene is TRBV13, the J gene TRBJ2-7; a possible D gene is TRBD1 (6 bases). Germline lookup yields CDR1 PRHDT and CDR2 FYEKMQ (reference sequence). The CDR3 is 13 residues long. V was cut by 3 bases and J by 3 bases, with 9 bases left in between. The CDR3 bases that were read are TGTGCCAGCAGCTTCAGAGGGGGCTACGAG. Its protein product is CASSFRGGYE. The full CDR3 protein reads CASSFRGGYEQYF.

This clone turned up a few times. Read sequence stops 3 residues before the CDR3 end, and the germline J gene provides the missing end. This rearrangement joins TRBV30 to TRBJ1-6, with D uncertain. Germline CDR1 is GTSNPN and CDR2 is SVGIG (reference sequence). V dropped 3 bases and J dropped 0 bases, with 3 bases sitting between them. This CDR3 spans 13 amino acids. CDR3 DNA (partial): TGTGCCTGGAGAGGCTCCTATAATTCACCC. Its translation: CAWRGSYNSP. In full, the CDR3 is CAWRGSYNSPLHF.

This clone was detected only a few times. Read sequence stops 3 residues before the CDR3 end, and the germline J gene provides the missing end. V usage is TRBV7-9 and J usage is TRBJ2-7, with D unresolved. This CDR3 has 14 amino acids. The germline V and J ends were trimmed by 1 base and 2 bases, with 9 bases remaining between them. The germline CDR1 and CDR2 sequences are SEHNR and FQNEAQ (reference sequence). CDR3 DNA (partial): TGTGCCAGCAGCTTAGTGCTGGCCCCCTACGAG. Translation gives CASSLVLAPYE. In full, the CDR3 is CASSLVLAPYEQYF.

The sample holds a few counts of this clone. The CDR3 end falls 3 residues outside the read, so it is completed with the germline J gene. This chain connects TRBV30 to TRBJ1-1, with TRBD1 identical over 9 bases. Trimming cost V 0 bases and J 6 bases; bases outside gene matches: 2. Per the germline V gene, CDR1 is GTSNPN and CDR2 is SVGIG (reference sequence). The CDR3 is made up of 13 amino acids. The covered CDR3 bases are TGTGCCTGGAGTGTACAGGGGGCGCCTGAA. It yields the protein CAWSVQGAPE. The whole CDR3 is CAWSVQGAPEAFF. The whole variable domain, filled in from reference TRBV30 and TRBJ1-1, reads SQTIHQWPATLVQPVGSPLSLECTVEGTSNPNLYWYRQAAGRGLQLLFYSVGIGQISSEVPQNLSASRPQDRQFILSSKKLLLSDSGFYLCAWSVQGAPEAFFGQGTRLTVV.

On this clone: The junction departs from the called germline gene at one end, perhaps through a read error. The sequence runs out 3 residues before the end of the CDR3; the remainder is reconstructed from the germline J gene. The rearrangement links TRBV6-1 to TRBJ2-3; 7 bases agree with TRBD2. This CDR3 spans 15 amino acids. Germline V gene data show CDR1 as MNHNS and CDR2 as SASEGT. The CDR3 DNA, read in part, is TGTGCCAGCAGCGAAGGACTAGACGGTTCCGATACG. It codes for CASSEGLDGSDT. The whole CDR3 is CASSEGLDGSDTQYF.

This clone was found a few times. Read data end 3 residues before the CDR3 end; the end is taken from the germline J gene. The chain joins TRBV7-6 to TRBJ2-2; tentatively, D is TRBD2 (6 bases). In germline, CDR1 is SGHVS, CDR2 FNYEAQ. The ends were cut back, 2 bases at V and 1 base at J, with 11 bases in the middle. The CDR3 sequence is 16 residues long. CDR3 amino acids: CASSLLAGGNTGELFF. The CDR3 bases that were read are TGTGCCAGCAGCTTATTAGCCGGGGGGAACACCGGGGAG.

A word on this clone: The sequenced fragment ends 3 residues before the CDR3 boundary, so the rest is inferred from the germline J gene. This chain joins TRBV7-8 and TRBJ1-1, with D hard to call. Between the trimmed V and J ends, which lost 5 bases and 7 bases, there was a span of 23 bases. Looked up from germline, CDR1 is SGHVS and CDR2 is FQNEAQ. There are 16 residues in the CDR3. The DNA read from the CDR3 is TGTGCCAGCAGCGCCGAGCGGGTGGGCTTTATCATTGAA. This encodes CASSAERVGFIIE. Given in full, the CDR3 is CASSAERVGFIIEAFF.

To note about this clone: The sequenced fragment ends 3 residues before the CDR3 boundary, so the rest is inferred from the germline J gene. V usage is TRBV7-2 and J usage is TRBJ2-3; no clear D. In germline, CDR1 is SGHTA, CDR2 FQGNSA. V lost 3 bases and J lost 2, with 9 bases in between. CDR3 length: 14 amino acids. CDR3 bases read: TGTGCCAGCAGCTTTGCTCAACACACAGATACG. Its protein product is CASSFAQHTDT. The CDR3 as a whole reads CASSFAQHTDTQYF.

Of note for this clone: The read ends 3 residues early relative to the CDR3; the germline J gene fills the gap. The chain joins TRBV19 to TRBJ2-5, with TRBD1 identical over 7 bases. V shed 3 bases, J shed 6 bases, and the junction held 4 bases outside the gene matches. Germline CDR1 and CDR2: LNHDA and SQIVND (reference sequence). The CDR3 spans 13 residues. The sequenced CDR3 bases are TGTGCCAGTAGTATTCAGGGGGAAAAGACC. Encoded protein: CASSIQGEKT. The entire CDR3 is CASSIQGEKTQYF.

In regard to this clone: Read data end 3 residues before the CDR3 end; the end is taken from the germline J gene. The rearrangement joins TRBV5-1 to TRBJ1-1, with D perhaps matching TRBD1 (5 bases). The CDR3 loop spans 15 amino acids. V lost 4 bases to trimming and J lost 0 bases, with 13 bases between them. Germline loops: CDR1 SGHRS, CDR2 YFSETQ. The covered CDR3 bases are TGCGCCAGCAGCCCAATGGGGGGGGTGAACACTGAA. Translated, it gives CASSPMGGVNTE. In full, the CDR3 reads CASSPMGGVNTEAFF.

To note about this clone: The CDR3 goes on 3 residues after the read ends, and that part is filled in from the germline J gene. The chain uses TRBV7-6 and TRBJ1-5; tentative D call: TRBD1 (5 bases). V was shortened by 5 bases and J by 9 bases, with 20 bases between the two germline ends. The CDR3 has 15 residues. The V gene's germline CDR1 is SGHVS and CDR2 FNYEAQ. Partial CDR3 DNA: TGTGCCAGCAGCCCATCTCACGGGGGAAGACGGCCC. Translating gives CASSPSHGGRRP. The whole CDR3 reads CASSPSHGGRRPQHF. Drawing the rest from reference TRBV7-6 and TRBJ1-5, the complete variable domain is GAGVSQSPRYKVTKRGQDVALRCDPISGHVSLYWYRQALGQGPEFLTYFNYEAQQDKSGLPNDRFSAERPEGSISTLTIQRTEQRDSAMYRCASSPSHGGRRPQHFGDGTRLSIL.

This clone was picked up a small number of times. Read coverage stops 3 residues before the CDR3 terminus; the germline J gene supplies the remainder. The V call is TRBV7-6, the J call TRBJ2-3; tentative D call: TRBD2 (6 bases). This CDR3 spans 16 amino acids. V lost 5 bases to trimming and J lost 0 bases, with 15 bases between them. Germline CDR1 and CDR2: SGHVS and FNYEAQ. CDR3 sequence reads: CASSESGDWSTDTQYF. CDR3 DNA, as far as it was read: TGTGCCAGCAGCGAATCGGGGGATTGGAGCACAGATACG.

In its sample, this clone was seen a few times. CDR3 region: CASSPPISTQYF. The part of the CDR3 DNA that was read is TGTGCCAGCTCACCCCCTATTAGTACG. The chain couples TRBV18 to TRBJ2-3; D is ambiguous. Sequencing ends 3 residues short of the CDR3 end; the germline J gene provides the rest. The CDR3 spans 12 residues. V lost 3 bases, J lost 8 bases, and 9 bases lay in between. CDR1 is KGHSH, CDR2 LQKENI, per germline.

Concerning this clone: The read terminates 3 residues ahead of where the CDR3 ends, so the germline J gene completes it. The chain is built from TRBV7-3 and TRBJ2-3; 8 nucleotides align to TRBD2. The CDR3 contains 16 residues. Germline values: CDR1 SGHTA, CDR2 FQGTGA. With 2 bases clipped from V and 4 bases from J, the junction kept 8 bases outside the gene matches. The CDR3 sequence is CASSLSGTRGADTQYF. Incomplete CDR3 DNA: TGTGCCAGCAGCTTATCCGGGACTAGGGGTGCAGATACG.

This clone is termed medium-sized. The DNA ends 3 residues before the CDR3 does, and the rest of the CDR3 is filled in from the germline J gene. V is TRBV29-1 and J is TRBJ1-5; 7 bases are shared with TRBD1. CDR1 SQVTM and CDR2 ANQGSEA come from the germline V gene. The V and J ends lost 6 bases and 3 bases, in that order; junction bases with no gene match: 5. The CDR3 runs 13 residues. CDR3 DNA, as far as it was read: TGCAGCGTCTCTAGGGGGCCCAATCAGCCC. Translated: CSVSRGPNQP. The entire CDR3 sequence reads CSVSRGPNQPQHF.

This clone was counted between two and nine times. The read stops 3 residues short of the end of the CDR3; the missing end is completed from the germline J gene. The rearrangement uses TRBV30 and TRBJ2-7; D possibly corresponds to TRBD1 (6 bases). Germline CDR1 reads GTSNPN; CDR2 reads SVGIG (reference sequence). Trimming took 4 bases from V and 5 from J, leaving 15 bases between them. There are 13 residues in the CDR3. The CDR3 loop is CAWKGKQGHEQYF. The covered CDR3 bases are TGTGCCTGGAAGGGGAAACAGGGCCACGAG.

As to this clone: The observed sequence ends 3 residues before the CDR3 terminus, with the missing tail filled in from the germline J gene. The genes are TRBV30 and TRBJ1-1, with D unresolved. CDR3 size: 11 residues. The germline V gene has CDR1 GTSNPN and CDR2 SVGIG (reference sequence). The CDR3 bases that were read are TGTGCCTGGAGTGACGGTTTGCCG. Residues: CAWSDGLP. The whole CDR3 is CAWSDGLPAFF.

This clone was counted between two and nine times. Sequencing ends 3 residues short of the CDR3 end; the germline J gene provides the rest. The V and J genes are TRBV18 and TRBJ1-3; 8 nucleotides line up with TRBD1. After removal of 2 bases from V and 2 bases from J, the junction contained 5 bases not matched to a gene. Germline V gene data show CDR1 as KGHSH and CDR2 as LQKENI. The CDR3 is 16 amino acids. Here the CDR3 reads CASSPMVQGAGNTIYF. CDR3 bases read: TGTGCCAGCTCACCAATGGTACAGGGGGCTGGAAACACC.